Presented here are 20 T cell receptor beta chains from one specimen sequenced in a study of blood T cells in healthy people across ages. The authors ran a second PCR of roughly 6 to 12 cycles using a sample-barcoded 5' primer and a J-beta primer mix. MiXCR, run by TCRdb on the 5' RACE reads, gives a single entry per CDR3 protein. The sample contains some 1.7 million distinct CDR3 sequences, approximately 28% of which appear only once. Sequencing was performed on blood. The source of these receptors is a woman aged 30 to 39 in good health.

This clonotype showed up just a few times. The chain couples TRBV6-2 or TRBV6-3 to TRBJ2-3; no reliable D call. V shed 6 bases and J shed 11 bases, with 18 bases lying between them. CDR1 and CDR2 (germline): MNHEY, SVGEGT. The CDR3 consists of 13 residues. CDR3 residues: CASSQSTGSGQYF. DNA of the CDR3: TGTGCCAGCAGCCAATCGACCGGCTCGGGGCAGTATTTT.

The chain links TRBV4-1 to TRBJ2-3, with TRBD2 as a possible D gene (6 bases). Looked up from germline, CDR1 is MGHRA and CDR2 is YSYEKL. Between the trimmed V and J ends, which lost 8 bases and 1 base, there was a span of 16 bases. There are 15 residues in the CDR3. DNA for the CDR3: TGCGCCAGCCACCCGGGCGGGGAGGGCACAGATACGCAGTATTTT. This gives the protein CASHPGGEGTDTQYF.

This clonotype was picked up one time. V is TRBV25-1 and J is TRBJ2-1; D not resolved. Germline V gene sequence: CDR1 MGHDK, CDR2 SYGVNS. The CDR3 totals 13 residues. V gave up 2 bases and J gave up 9 bases, with 11 bases separating them. The CDR3 spells CASSELHLSEQFF. As DNA, the CDR3 is TGTGCCAGCAGTGAACTGCACCTCAGTGAGCAGTTCTTC.

This chain connects TRBV19 to TRBJ2-4; D perhaps matches TRBD1 (6 bases). The assigned J gene may be wrong: the sequence end matches TRBJ2-7 better. Per the germline V gene, CDR1 is LNHDA and CDR2 is SQIVND (reference sequence). The CDR3 totals 12 residues. CDR3: CATVGQTYEQYF. Here the CDR3 DNA reads TGTGCCACCGTCGGACAGACCTACGAGCAGTACTTC.

Comment on this clonotype: At one end the junction does not follow the germline gene, possibly because of a read error. The V gene is TRBV6-1, the J gene TRBJ2-3, with 8 nucleotides matching TRBD2. This CDR3 has 17 amino acids. Germline CDR1 is MNHNS and CDR2 is SASEGT. The CDR3: CASSQVPGGATSDTQYF. In nucleotides, the CDR3 is TGTGCCAGCAGTCAAGTCCCCGGGGGGGCAACATCAGACACGCAGTATTTT.

The sample holds many counts of this clonotype. The rearrangement links TRBV4-1 to TRBJ2-1; TRBD2 agrees at 10 bases. V lost 0 bases to trimming and J lost 7 bases; unmatched junction nucleotides: 6. Germline CDR1 is MGHRA and CDR2 is YSYEKL. CDR3 length equals 16 residues. Written as DNA, the CDR3 is TGCGCCAGCAGCCAAGAAGCGGCTAGCGGGGGTAATGAGCAGTTCTTC. As protein: CASSQEAASGGNEQFF.

The chain recombines TRBV27 with TRBJ2-4, with a possible D match to TRBD1 (5 bases). This CDR3 spans 14 amino acids. CDR1 MNHEY and CDR2 SMNVEV come from the germline V gene (reference sequence). The V end was cut by 6 bases, the J end by 2 bases, with 11 bases between. Here the CDR3 DNA reads TGTGCCAGCAGGTCTCAGGGAACCAAAAACATTCAGTACTTC. Its protein is CASRSQGTKNIQYF.

In this sample, this clonotype turned up many times. V is TRBV29-1 and J is TRBJ2-3; D is unresolved. The germline V and J ends were trimmed by 5 bases and 6 bases, with 6 bases remaining between them. The CDR3 length is 10 residues. Germline V gives CDR1 SQVTM, CDR2 ANQGSEA. The CDR3 sequence is CSVFGDTQYF. The CDR3 coding sequence is TGCAGCGTTTTTGGGGATACGCAGTATTTT.

The table lists this clonotype with a few counts. This rearrangement joins TRBV7-2 to TRBJ2-7; maybe TRBD1 (6 bases). The CDR3 consists of 16 residues. Trimming removed 4 bases from V and 2 bases from J, with 18 bases in between. Per germline, CDR1 SGHTA and CDR2 FQGNSA. CDR3 nucleotides: TGTGCCAGCAGCTATACTATCGGGACACTTACCTACGAGCAGTACTTC. Its protein is CASSYTIGTLTYEQYF.

This clonotype was observed a handful of times. The chain combines TRBV3-1 with TRBJ1-6, with 9 bases matching TRBD1. The germline V gene has CDR1 LGHDT and CDR2 YNNKEL (reference sequence). J gave up 8 bases and V 4 bases, and 6 bases lay outside the gene matches. This CDR3 has 15 amino acids. The CDR3 DNA is TGTGCCAGCAGCCGCAAACAGGGGGCGGATTCACCCCTCCACTTT. Translated: CASSRKQGADSPLHF.

The J gene is TRBJ2-7, the V gene TRBV12-3 or TRBV12-4, with 9 bases matching TRBD2. The junction had 15 bases not matched to a gene; V was cut back by 6 bases and J by 0 bases. The CDR3 length is 18 residues. The CDR3 DNA follows: TGTGCCAGCAGCCCCTCACCCGCACCAGCGGGAGGCTCCTACGAGCAGTACTTC. Residues: CASSPSPAPAGGSYEQYF.

This clonotype was seen more than once but under ten times. The V and J genes are TRBV2 and TRBJ2-7; D not certain. The V end was cut by 0 bases, the J end by 8 bases, with 11 bases between. CDR1 is SNHLY and CDR2 is FYNNEI in the germline V gene. The CDR3 spans 13 residues. In DNA, the CDR3 is TGTGCCAGCAGTGAAGCTCCGCACCAGAAGCAGTACTTC. Translated, it gives CASSEAPHQKQYF.

This chain connects TRBV5-8 to TRBJ1-5, with a tentative D call TRBD1 (5 bases). V lost 3 bases to trimming and J lost 5 bases, with 18 bases between them. Per germline, CDR1 SGHTS and CDR2 YDEGEE. This CDR3 has 16 residues. Written as DNA, the CDR3 is TGTGCCAGCAGCTCCGCCAGTGGGGGGAGCTATCAGCCCCAGCATTTT. Its translation: CASSSASGGSYQPQHF.

Worth noting for this clonotype: The junction and the germline gene differ at one end; a read error may be behind it. This sequence joins TRBV7-2 and TRBJ2-4; maybe TRBD2 (6 bases). TRBJ2-7 explains the end of the DNA better; the J call may be wrong. Germline loops: CDR1 SGHTA, CDR2 FQGNSA. The length of the CDR3 is 15 residues. CDR3 in amino acids: CANSLEALRDYEQYF. Here the CDR3 DNA reads TGTGCCAACAGCTTAGAGGCTCTGCGGGACTACGAGCAGTACTTC.

This clonotype was seen a few times. The chain carries TRBV20-1 and TRBJ2-1, with 8 bases aligning to TRBD2. There are 14 residues in the CDR3. Per germline, CDR1 DFQATT and CDR2 SNEGSKA (reference sequence). J was trimmed by 6 bases and V by 7 bases; bases with no gene match: 11. The CDR3 DNA is TGCAGTGTCCCGAGCGGGAGTTTAATCAATGAGCAGTTCTTC. Protein product: CSVPSGSLINEQFF.

This clonotype was counted between two and nine times. This rearrangement joins TRBV5-1 to TRBJ2-5, with D perhaps matching TRBD1 or TRBD2 (5 bases each). V lost 0 bases and J 0 bases, leaving 12 bases between the germline ends. The CDR3 is 16 residues long. From germline, CDR1 is SGHRS and CDR2 YFSETQ. In DNA, the CDR3 is TGCGCCAGCAGCTTGGGGGCCGGGACGGACCAAGAGACCCAGTACTTC. Its translation: CASSLGAGTDQETQYF.

This clonotype has a handful of counts. The chain carries TRBV12-3 or TRBV12-4 and TRBJ1-3; D uncertain. V gave up 5 bases and J gave up 4 bases, with 6 bases separating them. CDR3 length equals 12 residues. This CDR3 reads CASSTHGNTIYF. Here the CDR3 DNA reads TGTGCCAGCAGTACTCACGGAAACACCATATATTTT.

This clonotype was picked up a small number of times. The chain is built from TRBV7-9 and TRBJ2-3, with 7 bases that match TRBD1. Trimming took 3 bases from V and 2 from J; bases not matched to a gene: 5. The length of the CDR3 is 15 residues. Germline V lookup: CDR1 SEHNR, CDR2 FQNEAQ (reference sequence). The CDR3 here is CASSFRGTLTDTQYF. The CDR3 DNA is TGTGCCAGCAGCTTCAGGGGGACCCTCACAGATACGCAGTATTTT. The full variable domain, in which reference TRBV7-9 and TRBJ2-3 provide the parts outside the CDR3, is DTGVSQNPRHKITKRGQNVTFRCDPISEHNRLYWYRQTLGQGPEFLTYFQNEAQLEKSRLLSDRFSAERPKGSFSTLEIQRTEQGDSAMYLCASSFRGTLTDTQYFGPGTRLTVL.

The chain links TRBV5-6 to TRBJ2-7; no firm D call. Matching the DNA end better, TRBJ2-5 makes the J call doubtful. CDR1 and CDR2 (germline): SGHDT, YYEEEE. There are 13 residues in the CDR3. The CDR3 sequence is CASSRGFAETQYF. CDR3 nucleotides: TGTGCCAGCAGCCGAGGCTTCGCGGAGACCCAGTACTTC.

On this clonotype: The junction departs from the called germline gene at one end, perhaps through a read error. The V and J genes are TRBV7-9 and TRBJ2-1; D gene uncertain. The CDR3 is made up of 11 amino acids. Germline CDR1 and CDR2: SEHNR and FQNEAQ (reference sequence). CDR3 sequence reads: CAGSFQDEQFF. The DNA of the CDR3 is TGTGCCGGCAGCTTTCAGGATGAGCAGTTCTTC.